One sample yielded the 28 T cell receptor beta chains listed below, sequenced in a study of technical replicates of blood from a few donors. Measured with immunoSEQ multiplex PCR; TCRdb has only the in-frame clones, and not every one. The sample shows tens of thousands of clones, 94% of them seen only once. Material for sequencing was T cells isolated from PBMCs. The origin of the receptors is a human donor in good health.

CDR3: CASSSGTQLGSYNEQFF. CDR3 bases: TGCGCCAGCAGCTCTGGGACACAGCTGGGCTCCTACAATGAGCAGTTCTTC. The chain employs TRBV5-1 and TRBJ2-1, with a possible D match to TRBD1 (6 bases). The CDR3 is made up of 17 amino acids. V was trimmed by 3 bases and J by 0 bases, leaving 16 bases between them. Germline V gene sequence: CDR1 SGHRS, CDR2 YFSETQ.

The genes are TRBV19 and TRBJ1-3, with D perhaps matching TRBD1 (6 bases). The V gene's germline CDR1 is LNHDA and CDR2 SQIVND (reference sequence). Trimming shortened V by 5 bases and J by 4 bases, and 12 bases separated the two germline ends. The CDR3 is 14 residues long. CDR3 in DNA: TGTGCCAGTAGTTATATAGGGACAGGAAACACCATATATTTT. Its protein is CASSYIGTGNTIYF.

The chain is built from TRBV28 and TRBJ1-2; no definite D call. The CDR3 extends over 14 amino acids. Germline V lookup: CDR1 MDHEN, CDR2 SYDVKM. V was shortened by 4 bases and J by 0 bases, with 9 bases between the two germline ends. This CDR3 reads CASSSAGPNYGYTF. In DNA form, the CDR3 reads TGTGCCAGCAGTTCGGCAGGTCCTAACTATGGCTACACCTTC.

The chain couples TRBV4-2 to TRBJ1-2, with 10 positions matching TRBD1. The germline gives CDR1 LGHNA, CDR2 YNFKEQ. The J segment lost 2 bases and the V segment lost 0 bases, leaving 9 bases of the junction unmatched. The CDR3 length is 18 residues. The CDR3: CASSQDLLPGQGNYGYTF. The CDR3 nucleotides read TGTGCCAGCAGCCAAGATCTTTTGCCGGGACAGGGGAACTATGGCTACACCTTC.

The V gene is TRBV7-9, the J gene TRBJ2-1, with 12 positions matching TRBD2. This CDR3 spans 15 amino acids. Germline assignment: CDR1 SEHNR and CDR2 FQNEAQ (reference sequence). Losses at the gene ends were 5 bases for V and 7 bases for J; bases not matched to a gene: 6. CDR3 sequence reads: CASSMRLAGENEQFF. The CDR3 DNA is TGTGCCAGCAGCATGCGACTAGCGGGGGAGAATGAGCAGTTCTTC.

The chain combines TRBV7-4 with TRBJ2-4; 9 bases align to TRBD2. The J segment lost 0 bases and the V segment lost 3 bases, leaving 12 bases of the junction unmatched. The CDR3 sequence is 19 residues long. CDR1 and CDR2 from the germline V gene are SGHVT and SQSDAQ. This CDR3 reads CASSFSVAAGGPAKNIQYF. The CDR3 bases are TGTGCCAGCAGCTTTTCGGTAGCGGCGGGAGGGCCAGCCAAAAACATTCAGTACTTC.

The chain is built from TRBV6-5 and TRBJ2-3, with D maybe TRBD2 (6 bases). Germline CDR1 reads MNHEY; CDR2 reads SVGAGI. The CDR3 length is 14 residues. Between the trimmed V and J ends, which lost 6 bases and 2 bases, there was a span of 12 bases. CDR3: CASRLGGFTDTQYF. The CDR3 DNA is TGTGCCAGCAGGCTCGGAGGGTTCACAGATACGCAGTATTTT.

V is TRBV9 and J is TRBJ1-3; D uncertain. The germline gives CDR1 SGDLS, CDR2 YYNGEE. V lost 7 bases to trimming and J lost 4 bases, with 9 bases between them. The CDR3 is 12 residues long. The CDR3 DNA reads TGTGCCAGCGGAGATGGGGGAAACACCATATATTTT. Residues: CASGDGGNTIYF.

The CDR3 nucleotides read TGTGCCAGCAGTGAAGCACTAGCGGTCTACAATGAGCAGTTCTTC. Translated: CASSEALAVYNEQFF. V and J are TRBV6-1 and TRBJ2-1; 8 nucleotides agree with TRBD2. After removal of 0 bases from V and 3 bases from J, the junction contained 1 base not matched to a gene. Looked up from germline, CDR1 is MNHNS and CDR2 is SASEGT. CDR3 length: 15 residues.

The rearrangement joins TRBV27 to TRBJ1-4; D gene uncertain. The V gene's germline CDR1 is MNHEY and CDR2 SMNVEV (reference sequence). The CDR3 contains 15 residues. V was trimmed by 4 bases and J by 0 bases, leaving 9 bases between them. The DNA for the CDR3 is TGTGCCAGCAGTTCCCCAACTGCAACTAATGAAAAACTGTTTTTT. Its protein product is CASSSPTATNEKLFF.

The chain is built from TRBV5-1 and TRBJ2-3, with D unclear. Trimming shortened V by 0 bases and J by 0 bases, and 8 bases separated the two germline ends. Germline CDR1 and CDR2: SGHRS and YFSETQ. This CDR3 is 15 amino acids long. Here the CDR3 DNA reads TGCGCCAGCAGCTTGGTTAGCACCAGCACAGATACGCAGTATTTT. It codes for CASSLVSTSTDTQYF.

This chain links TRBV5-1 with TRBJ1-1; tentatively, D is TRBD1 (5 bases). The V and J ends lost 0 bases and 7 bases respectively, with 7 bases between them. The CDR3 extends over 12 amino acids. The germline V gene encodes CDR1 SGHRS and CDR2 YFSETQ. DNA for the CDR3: TGCGCCAGCAGCTTGGAGGGGTATGAAGCTTTCTTT. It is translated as CASSLEGYEAFF. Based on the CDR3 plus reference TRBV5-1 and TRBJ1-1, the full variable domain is KAGVTQTPRYLIKTRGQQVTLSCSPISGHRSVSWYQQTPGQGLQFLFEYFSETQRNKGNFPGRFSGRQFSNSRSEMNVSTLELGDSALYLCASSLEGYEAFFGQGTRLTVV.

The CDR3 DNA sequence: TGTGCCAGTATGGCGGGGGGCTTATCCTACAATGAGCAGTTCTTC. Translating it yields CASMAGGLSYNEQFF. V usage is TRBV27 and J usage is TRBJ2-1; 8 nucleotides line up with TRBD2. The CDR3 is made up of 15 amino acids. V trimming: 9 bases; J trimming: 1 base; junction bases outside the gene matches: 8. Germline V gene data show CDR1 as MNHEY and CDR2 as SMNVEV (reference sequence).

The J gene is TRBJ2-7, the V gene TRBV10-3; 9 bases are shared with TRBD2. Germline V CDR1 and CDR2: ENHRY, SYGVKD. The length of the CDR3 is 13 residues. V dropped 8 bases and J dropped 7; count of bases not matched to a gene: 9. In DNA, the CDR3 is TGTGCCATCTGGCGGGAGGGTTCGGGGGAGCAGTACTTC. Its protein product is CAIWREGSGEQYF.

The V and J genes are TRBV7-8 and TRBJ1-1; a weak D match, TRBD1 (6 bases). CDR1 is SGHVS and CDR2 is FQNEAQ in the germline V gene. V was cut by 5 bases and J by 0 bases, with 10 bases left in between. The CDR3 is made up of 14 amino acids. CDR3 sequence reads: CASSPTGMNTEAFF. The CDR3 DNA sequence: TGTGCCAGCAGCCCGACAGGCATGAACACTGAAGCTTTCTTT.

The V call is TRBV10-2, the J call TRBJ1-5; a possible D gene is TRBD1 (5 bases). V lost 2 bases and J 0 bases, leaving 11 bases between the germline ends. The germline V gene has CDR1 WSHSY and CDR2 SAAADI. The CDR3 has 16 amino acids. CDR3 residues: CASSEPGYFSNQPQHF. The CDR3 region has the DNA TGCGCCAGCAGTGAGCCAGGGTACTTTAGCAATCAGCCCCAGCATTTT.

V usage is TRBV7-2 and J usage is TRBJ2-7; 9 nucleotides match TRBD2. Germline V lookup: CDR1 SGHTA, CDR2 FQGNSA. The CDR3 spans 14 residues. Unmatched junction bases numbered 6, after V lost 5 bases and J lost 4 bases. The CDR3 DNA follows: TGTGCCAGCAGCCCGACTAGCGGTCGATACGAGCAGTACTTC. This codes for CASSPTSGRYEQYF.

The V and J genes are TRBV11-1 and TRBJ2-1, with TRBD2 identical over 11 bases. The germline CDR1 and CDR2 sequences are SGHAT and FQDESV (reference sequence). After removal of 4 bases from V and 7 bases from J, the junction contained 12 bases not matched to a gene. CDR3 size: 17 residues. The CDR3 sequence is CASSYVPSSGGKNEQFF. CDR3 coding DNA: TGTGCCAGCAGCTATGTCCCCTCTAGCGGGGGGAAGAATGAGCAGTTCTTC.

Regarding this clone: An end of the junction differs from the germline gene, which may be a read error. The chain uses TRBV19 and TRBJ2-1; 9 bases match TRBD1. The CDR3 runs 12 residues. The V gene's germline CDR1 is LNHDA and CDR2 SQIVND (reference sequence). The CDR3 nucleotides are TGTGCCAGTAGTATAGGGACAGGGGACGTCGTCTTC. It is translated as CASSIGTGDVVF. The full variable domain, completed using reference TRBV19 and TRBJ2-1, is DGGITQSPKYLFRKEGQNVTLSCEQNLNHDAMYWYRQDPGQGLRLIYYSQIVNDFQKGDIAEGYSVSREKKESFPLTVTSAQKNPTAFYLCASSIGTGDVVFGPGTRLTVL.

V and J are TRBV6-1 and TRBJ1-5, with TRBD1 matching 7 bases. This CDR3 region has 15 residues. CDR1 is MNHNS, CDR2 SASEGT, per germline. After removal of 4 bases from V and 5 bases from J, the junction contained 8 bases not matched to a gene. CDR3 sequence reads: CASSVWQGDHQPQHF. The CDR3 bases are TGTGCCAGCAGTGTGTGGCAGGGGGACCATCAGCCCCAGCATTTT.

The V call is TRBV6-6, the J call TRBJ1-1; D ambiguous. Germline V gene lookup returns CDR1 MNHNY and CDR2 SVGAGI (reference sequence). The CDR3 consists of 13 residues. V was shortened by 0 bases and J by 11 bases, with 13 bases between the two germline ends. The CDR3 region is CASSYSVEGDAFF. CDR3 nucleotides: TGTGCCAGCAGTTACTCGGTGGAGGGTGATGCTTTCTTT.

The CDR3 bases are TGCGCCAGCAGCCGAGGGACAGGGGGCGAGTCCAACTATGGCTACACCTTC. Protein: CASSRGTGGESNYGYTF. The J gene is TRBJ1-2, the V gene TRBV4-1; TRBD1 matches 12 bases. Per germline, CDR1 MGHRA and CDR2 YSYEKL. V was clipped by 4 bases and J by 2 bases; unmatched bases: 8. The CDR3 totals 17 residues.

Here the CDR3 DNA reads TGTGCCAGCAGCCGGACTACTTATAGCACAGATACGCAGTATTTT. This sequence encodes CASSRTTYSTDTQYF. This sequence joins TRBV27 and TRBJ2-3; possible D gene TRBD2, 6 bases. The CDR3 is 15 amino acids. Germline V gene lookup returns CDR1 MNHEY and CDR2 SMNVEV (reference sequence). Between the trimmed V and J ends, which lost 6 bases and 0 bases, there was a span of 13 bases.

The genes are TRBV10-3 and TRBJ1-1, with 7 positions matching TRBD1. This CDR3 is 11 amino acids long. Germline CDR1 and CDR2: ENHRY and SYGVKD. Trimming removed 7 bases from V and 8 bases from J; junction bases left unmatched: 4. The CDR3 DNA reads TGTGCCATCACCGCAGGGGGGGAAGCTTTCTTT. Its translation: CAITAGGEAFF.

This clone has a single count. CDR3 protein: CASSLVILADYGSYEQYF. In DNA form, the CDR3 reads TGTGCCAGCAGTTTAGTCATACTTGCTGATTACGGCTCCTACGAGCAGTACTTC. V is TRBV28 and J is TRBJ2-7, with D unclear. Per the germline V gene, CDR1 is MDHEN and CDR2 is SYDVKM. This CDR3 is built from 18 residues. V gave up 2 bases and J gave up 0 bases, with 20 bases separating them.

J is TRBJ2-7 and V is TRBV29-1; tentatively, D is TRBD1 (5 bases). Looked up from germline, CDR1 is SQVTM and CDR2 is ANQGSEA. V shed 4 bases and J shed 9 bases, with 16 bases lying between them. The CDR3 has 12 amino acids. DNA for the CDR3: TGCAGCGTTGTAGTAGACAGCACGTCGCAGTACTTC. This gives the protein CSVVVDSTSQYF.

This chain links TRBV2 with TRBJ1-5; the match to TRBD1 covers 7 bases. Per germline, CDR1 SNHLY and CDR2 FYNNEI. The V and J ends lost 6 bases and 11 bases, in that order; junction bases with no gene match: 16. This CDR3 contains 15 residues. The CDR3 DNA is TGTGCCAGCAGAGATTCCCCGGGACAGCCCTGGTCCCAGCATTTT. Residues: CASRDSPGQPWSQHF.

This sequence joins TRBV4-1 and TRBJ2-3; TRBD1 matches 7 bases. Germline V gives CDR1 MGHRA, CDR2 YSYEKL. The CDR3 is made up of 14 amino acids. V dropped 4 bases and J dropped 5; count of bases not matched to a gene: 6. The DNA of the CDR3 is TGCGCCAGCAGCCTAGGAACAGGGGAAGATACGCAGTATTTT. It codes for CASSLGTGEDTQYF.